These 24 T cell receptor beta chains were all obtained from the same sample, sequenced in a study of vaccination effects on CD4 cells after COVID-19. The protocol was immunoSEQ multiplex PCR, while the TCRdb copy is restricted to in-frame clones and leaves out a portion. The table records around 69,000 clones, around 69% of them present only once. The antigens these receptors bind are not known. Before any sequencing was done, the ViraFEST assay used viral peptide pools to expand antigen-specific CD4+ T cells. Scientists isolated CD4+ T cells after a roughly nine-day culture period ended. It was two doses of either the BNT162b2 or mRNA-1273 vaccine that participants received. The sequences come from CD4+ T cells from PBMCs cultured with HCoV-229E spike peptides, collected after COVID-19 vaccination. The receptors were gathered from a human donor who received a COVID-19 vaccine.

V and J are TRBV12-5 and TRBJ2-2; D may be TRBD1 (5 bases). V was pared by 1 base and J by 4 bases, with 10 bases between. Germline loops: CDR1 LGHNT, CDR2 FRNRAP. There are 15 residues in the CDR3. For the CDR3, the DNA is TGTGCTAGTGGTTTGGGCCAGGGTCCCACCGGGGAGCTGTTTTTT. This encodes CASGLGQGPTGELFF.

The sample holds a few counts of this clone. The rearrangement joins TRBV19 to TRBJ2-1; no clear D gene. The CDR3 has 16 amino acids. Germline V CDR1 and CDR2: LNHDA, SQIVND (reference sequence). Trimming left V 3 bases short and J 0 bases short, with 12 bases between. The CDR3 DNA sequence: TGTGCCAGTAGTATCGGAGTATCAAGCTCCTACAATGAGCAGTTCTTC. It yields the protein CASSIGVSSSYNEQFF.

This chain links TRBV7-9 with TRBJ2-3; D gene uncertain. In germline, CDR1 is SEHNR, CDR2 FQNEAQ (reference sequence). V lost 5 bases, J lost 5 bases, and 14 bases lay in between. The CDR3 is made up of 14 amino acids. The DNA of the CDR3 is TGTGCCAGCAGCCGGTTTACACTTGAAGATACGCAGTATTTT. This encodes CASSRFTLEDTQYF.

The chain has TRBV5-1 and TRBJ2-1; TRBD2 matches at 7 bases. This CDR3 spans 14 amino acids. V lost 4 bases to trimming and J lost 6 bases; unmatched junction nucleotides: 7. Per the germline V gene, CDR1 is SGHRS and CDR2 is YFSETQ. As DNA, the CDR3 is TGCGCCAGCAGCCAAATTTCGGGGGGCAATGAGCAGTTCTTC. It encodes CASSQISGGNEQFF.

This chain uses TRBV6-5 with TRBJ1-1, with D uncertain. The CDR3 sequence is 14 residues long. Trimming shortened V by 4 bases and J by 5 bases, and 14 bases separated the two germline ends. Germline V gives CDR1 MNHEY, CDR2 SVGAGI. The DNA for the CDR3 is TGTGCCAGCAGTTCGGAACAGCCCGGAACTGAAGCTTTCTTT. It specifies CASSSEQPGTEAFF.

The chain combines TRBV7-9 with TRBJ2-7; D unclear. Germline loops: CDR1 SEHNR, CDR2 FQNEAQ (reference sequence). V dropped 3 bases and J dropped 4 bases, with 7 bases sitting between them. This CDR3 has 12 amino acids. CDR3 protein: CASSFSLYEQYV. Written as DNA, the CDR3 is TGTGCCAGCAGCTTCTCCTTATACGAGCAGTACGTC.

The chain couples TRBV7-3 to TRBJ2-5, with 14 bases fitting TRBD2. Germline CDR1 and CDR2: SGHTA and FQGTGA. The CDR3 has 15 residues. Trimming at V came to 3 bases and at J to 5 bases, leaving 2 bases not matched to a gene. In nucleotides, the CDR3 is TGTGCCAGCAGCTTGACTAGCGGGGGGGCGGAGACCCAGTACTTC. It yields the protein CASSLTSGGAETQYF.

The chain has TRBV5-5 and TRBJ2-7; TRBD2 matches 7 bases. This CDR3 region has 15 residues. Germline CDR1 is SGHKS and CDR2 is YYEKEE (reference sequence). J gave up 1 base and V 0 bases, and 4 bases lay outside the gene matches. CDR3 in DNA: TGTGCCAGCAGCTTGGGTGGAGCGGGATCCTACGAGCAGTACGTC. Encoded protein: CASSLGGAGSYEQYV.

The V and J genes are TRBV10-1 and TRBJ1-1; D call uncertain. CDR1 and CDR2 (germline): WNHNN, SYGVQD (reference sequence). V lost 8 bases and J lost 1, with 17 bases in between. The CDR3 has 15 amino acids. In nucleotides, the CDR3 is TGCGCCAGCGAGTGTGTTGGCAGCGAGAACACTGAAGCTTTCTTT. It is translated as CASECVGSENTEAFF.

The CDR3: CASMINGGRTAFF. CDR3 sequence (DNA): TGTGCCAGCATGATAAATGGGGGGAGGACGGCTTTCTTT. The chain joins TRBV6-5 to TRBJ1-1; tentatively, D is TRBD1 (5 bases). Germline V gene lookup returns CDR1 MNHEY and CDR2 SVGAGI. Between the trimmed V and J ends, which lost 7 bases and 11 bases, there was a span of 20 bases. This CDR3 region has 13 residues.

This clone was seen just once. This chain links TRBV6-5 with TRBJ2-4, with 7 bases fitting TRBD1. Per the germline V gene, CDR1 is MNHEY and CDR2 is SVGAGI. This CDR3 comprises 14 residues. V trimming: 1 base; J trimming: 9 bases; junction bases outside the gene matches: 6. CDR3 nucleotides: TGTGCCAGCAGTTACTACCCGCGACAGGGCATTCAGTACTTC. The encoded protein is CASSYYPRQGIQYF.

The rearrangement joins TRBV12-5 to TRBJ1-2; D may be TRBD1 (5 bases). This CDR3 is 17 amino acids long. Germline CDR1 is LGHNT and CDR2 is FRNRAP. Trimming took off 0 bases at V and 1 base at J, with 15 bases between the two ends. DNA for the CDR3: TGTGCTAGTGGTTTGGTACAAGGGGACCAATATAACTATGGCTACACCTTC. Translated: CASGLVQGDQYNYGYTF.

This clone was seen more than once but under ten times. This chain connects TRBV6-6 to TRBJ2-1; a weak D match, TRBD1 (6 bases). The V end lost 2 bases, the J end lost 14 bases, and 10 bases lay between the germline ends. The CDR3 is 11 residues long. The germline CDR1 and CDR2 sequences are MNHNY and SVGAGI (reference sequence). CDR3 coding DNA: TGTGCCAGCAGTTACGCGGACAGTAAGTTCTTC. This gives the protein CASSYADSKFF.

The chain employs TRBV6-5 and TRBJ2-3; weak D call: TRBD1 (5 bases). This CDR3 region has 15 residues. Looked up from germline, CDR1 is MNHEY and CDR2 is SVGAGI. Trimming removed 2 bases from V and 2 bases from J, with 11 bases in between. CDR3 protein: CASSYRGGSTDTQYF. For the CDR3, the DNA is TGTGCCAGCAGTTACAGGGGTGGGTCCACAGATACGCAGTATTTT.

J is TRBJ2-2 and V is TRBV5-1; D is perhaps TRBD1 or TRBD2 (5 bases each). The CDR3 runs 16 residues. Germline V gives CDR1 SGHRS, CDR2 YFSETQ. Between the trimmed V and J ends, which lost 0 bases and 2 bases, there was a span of 11 bases. Written as DNA, the CDR3 is TGCGCCAGCAGCTTGGAGGCAGGGAGAAACACCGGGGAGCTGTTTTTT. Residues: CASSLEAGRNTGELFF. Based on the CDR3 plus reference TRBV5-1 and TRBJ2-2, the full variable domain is KAGVTQTPRYLIKTRGQQVTLSCSPISGHRSVSWYQQTPGQGLQFLFEYFSETQRNKGNFPGRFSGRQFSNSRSEMNVSTLELGDSALYLCASSLEAGRNTGELFFGEGSRLTVL.

This chain joins TRBV3-1 (or the pseudogene TRBV3-2) and TRBJ1-2; 7 nucleotides agree with TRBD1. V dropped 4 bases and J dropped 8; count of bases not matched to a gene: 7. The CDR3 has 13 residues. Germline V lookup: CDR1 LGHDT, CDR2 YNNKEL (reference sequence). The CDR3 sequence: CASSRDGTVGYTF. CDR3 DNA: TGTGCCAGCAGCCGGGATGGGACAGTAGGCTACACCTTC.

The CDR3 protein is CASSLGTDQPQHF. The CDR3, as DNA: TGTGCCAGCTCACTTGGGACAGATCAGCCCCAGCATTTT. The chain joins TRBV18 to TRBJ1-5, with 7 nucleotides matching TRBD1. This CDR3 spans 13 amino acids. Trimming at V came to 4 bases and at J to 5 bases, leaving 2 bases not matched to a gene. Germline V gene sequence: CDR1 KGHSH, CDR2 LQKENI. Full variable domain (outside the CDR3, taken from reference TRBV18 and TRBJ1-5): NAGVMQNPRHLVRRRGQEARLRCSPMKGHSHVYWYRQLPEEGLKFMVYLQKENIIDESGMPKERFSAEFPKEGPSILRIQQVVRGDSAAYFCASSLGTDQPQHFGDGTRLSIL.

This chain uses TRBV6-5 with TRBJ1-5; weak D call: TRBD1 (5 bases). The CDR3 totals 15 residues. Per germline, CDR1 MNHEY and CDR2 SVGAGI. Trimming stripped 6 bases from V and 0 bases from J, with 12 bases between. CDR3 sequence (DNA): TGTGCCAGCAGGACAGTCCTGTATAGCAATCAGCCCCAGCATTTT. It is translated as CASRTVLYSNQPQHF.

The V call is TRBV6-5, the J call TRBJ2-7, with 7 bases fitting TRBD1. The CDR3 covers 15 residues. Germline loops: CDR1 MNHEY, CDR2 SVGAGI. The V gene end was trimmed by 7 bases and the J gene end by 3 bases; junction bases not matched to a gene: 12. The CDR3 here is CASTPLTGLSYEQYV. In DNA, the CDR3 is TGTGCCAGCACCCCCCTGACAGGGCTTAGCTACGAGCAGTACGTC.

This clone has just one count. The chain employs TRBV10-2 and TRBJ2-3; 7 bases are shared with TRBD1. Trimming cost V 7 bases and J 2 bases; bases outside gene matches: 9. CDR1 and CDR2 (germline): WSHSY, SAAADI. The CDR3 contains 15 residues. CDR3 in amino acids: CASINRDSFTDTQYF. The CDR3 DNA reads as TGCGCCAGCATAAACCGGGACAGTTTCACAGATACGCAGTATTTT.

This sequence joins TRBV5-1 and TRBJ2-5; no firm D call. The V end lost 3 bases, the J end lost 2 bases, and 2 bases lay between the germline ends. The CDR3 is 11 residues long. Per the germline V gene, CDR1 is SGHRS and CDR2 is YFSETQ. CDR3 nucleotide sequence: TGCGCCAGCAGCTCACAAGAGACCCAGTACTTC. Translation gives CASSSQETQYF.

This clone has only one observation. For the CDR3, the DNA is TGTGCCAGCAGACAGGGTTTGAACTATGGCTACACCTTC. Residues: CASRQGLNYGYTF. The V and J genes are TRBV6-5 and TRBJ1-2; maybe TRBD1 (6 bases). Trimming removed 6 bases from V and 2 bases from J, with 10 bases in between. There are 13 residues in the CDR3. Germline CDR1 reads MNHEY; CDR2 reads SVGAGI.

The chain links TRBV7-2 to TRBJ2-7; D may be TRBD1 (8 bases). The CDR3 sequence is 13 residues long. Germline V gene sequence: CDR1 SGHTA, CDR2 FQGNSA. Trimming removed 8 bases from V and 7 bases from J, with 18 bases in between. CDR3 protein: CASSTDREGEQYV. CDR3 nucleotide sequence: TGTGCCAGCTCCACGGACAGGGAGGGGGAGCAGTACGTC.

This clone was counted only a few times. The chain combines TRBV18 with TRBJ2-2; maybe TRBD1 (5 bases). Looked up from germline, CDR1 is KGHSH and CDR2 is LQKENI. V was pared by 3 bases and J by 1 base, with 6 bases between. The CDR3 extends over 14 amino acids. The CDR3 DNA is TGTGCCAGCTCACCTACAGGGAACACCGGGGAGCTGTTTTTT. Amino acid sequence: CASSPTGNTGELFF.